These 19 T cell receptor beta chains originate from one sample sequenced in a study of identical twins. TCRdb re-derived calls from the 5' RACE reads in MiXCR, one entry per CDR3 protein. The sample records under 1 million distinct CDR3 sequences, about 12% being singletons. The sample was also reused in another study, on yellow fever vaccine responses in identical twins.

What was sequenced was PBMCs. The receptors come from a woman younger than 30 in good health.

This clonotype has ten or more counts. The rearrangement joins TRBV3-1 to TRBJ1-6; D might be TRBD1 (6 bases). Germline V gives CDR1 LGHDT, CDR2 YNNKEL (reference sequence). The CDR3 covers 14 residues. V was trimmed by 1 base and J by 9 bases, leaving 10 bases between them. The DNA for the CDR3 is TGTGCCAGCAGCCAAGCCGTCAGGGGTTCACCCCTCCACTTT. It encodes CASSQAVRGSPLHF.

This clonotype has at least ten counts. The chain recombines TRBV12-3 or TRBV12-4 with TRBJ1-2; 7 positions agree with TRBD1. Trimming cost V 4 bases and J 7 bases; bases outside gene matches: 6. The CDR3 covers 13 residues. This CDR3 reads CASSYRGLGGYTF. CDR3 bases: TGTGCCAGCAGTTACAGGGGACTGGGTGGCTACACCTTC.

This clonotype was detected a few times. This rearrangement joins TRBV4-1 to TRBJ1-2; 8 nucleotides align to TRBD1. The CDR3 runs 18 residues. V lost 1 base, J lost 0 bases, and 10 bases stayed unmatched. Per germline, CDR1 MGHRA and CDR2 YSYEKL. Here the CDR3 DNA reads TGCGCCAGCAGCCAAGGTTGGACAGGGACAGACGCTAACTATGGCTACACCTTC. Protein product: CASSQGWTGTDANYGYTF.

The sample holds a few counts of this clonotype. The chain uses TRBV28 and TRBJ2-7; TRBD1 agrees at 8 bases. V dropped 3 bases and J dropped 3; count of bases not matched to a gene: 10. Germline CDR1 reads MDHEN; CDR2 reads SYDVKM. The CDR3 has 16 amino acids. CDR3 DNA: TGTGCCAGCAGTTTCCCCTCCGGACAGGGAAGCTACGAGCAGTACTTC. This codes for CASSFPSGQGSYEQYF.

A few counts support this clonotype. The CDR3 reads CASSQDRNFFDEQFF. CDR3 bases: TGTGCCAGCAGCCAAGATCGAAACTTTTTCGATGAGCAGTTCTTC. The chain has TRBV3-1 and TRBJ2-1; D unclear. Germline CDR1 reads LGHDT; CDR2 reads YNNKEL (reference sequence). There are 15 residues in the CDR3. Trimming pared 0 bases from V and 8 bases from J, leaving 14 bases between.

This clonotype was observed a few times. V is TRBV6-1 and J is TRBJ2-2; maybe TRBD2 (5 bases). Germline CDR1 reads MNHNS; CDR2 reads SASEGT. The CDR3 runs 16 residues. V lost 3 bases and J lost 0, with 11 bases in between. The CDR3 spells CASSETTKANTGELFF. DNA for the CDR3: TGTGCCAGCAGTGAGACTACCAAGGCGAACACCGGGGAGCTGTTTTTT.

This clonotype was recorded at least ten times. The chain combines TRBV9 with TRBJ2-7; 7 nucleotides align to TRBD1. The CDR3 has 14 residues. The V gene's germline CDR1 is SGDLS and CDR2 YYNGEE. The junction had 4 bases not matched to a gene; V was cut back by 0 bases and J by 4 bases. The DNA for the CDR3 is TGTGCCAGCAGCGTAGGACAGGGTGGGTACGAGCAGTACTTC. Residues: CASSVGQGGYEQYF.

The J gene is TRBJ2-2, the V gene TRBV20-1; 10 positions agree with TRBD1. This CDR3 is 14 amino acids long. CDR1 is DFQATT and CDR2 is SNEGSKA in the germline V gene (reference sequence). The V segment lost 4 bases and the J segment 7 bases; nucleotides outside the gene matches: 6. The CDR3 sequence: CSATRQGAIGELFF. CDR3 DNA: TGCAGTGCTACCCGACAGGGGGCGATCGGGGAGCTGTTTTTT.

This chain joins TRBV5-1 and TRBJ2-1; 10 bases align to TRBD2. Germline V CDR1 and CDR2: SGHRS, YFSETQ. With 2 bases clipped from V and 10 bases from J, the junction kept 3 bases outside the gene matches. This CDR3 has 13 amino acids. Here the CDR3 DNA reads TGCGCCAGCAGCTTCCAGACTAGCGGGGAGCAGTTCTTC. Encoded protein: CASSFQTSGEQFF.

The rearrangement links TRBV6-6 to TRBJ2-1; D possibly corresponds to TRBD1 (7 bases). The CDR3 is made up of 12 amino acids. Trimming removed 5 bases from V and 9 bases from J, with 11 bases in between. Per the germline V gene, CDR1 is MNHNY and CDR2 is SVGAGI (reference sequence). CDR3 DNA sequence: TGTGCCAGCAGTGGAGGGGGCATTGAGCAGTTCTTC. Its translation: CASSGGGIEQFF.

The sample holds many counts of this clonotype. V and J are TRBV7-9 and TRBJ1-5; 8 bases match TRBD1. This CDR3 spans 14 amino acids. Germline V gives CDR1 SEHNR, CDR2 FQNEAQ (reference sequence). The ends lost 4 bases at V and 4 bases at J; junction bases unmatched: 3. The CDR3 bases are TGTGCCAGCAGCTCGGACAGGGAGAATCAGCCCCAGCATTTT. The encoded protein is CASSSDRENQPQHF.

This clonotype was detected a few times. The chain joins TRBV10-2 to TRBJ2-2, with TRBD1 matching over 7 bases. Germline CDR1 is WSHSY and CDR2 is SAAADI. The J segment lost 1 base and the V segment lost 2 bases, leaving 16 bases of the junction unmatched. CDR3 size: 20 residues. The CDR3 coding sequence is TGCGCCAGCAGTGAGGAGGGGACAGTTATTAGTAACCAGAACACCGGGGAGCTGTTTTTT. Residues: CASSEEGTVISNQNTGELFF.

This clonotype was observed a handful of times. The chain links TRBV2 to TRBJ2-1, with 7 bases matching TRBD1. This CDR3 region has 15 residues. V gave up 9 bases and J gave up 2 bases; unmatched junction bases: 10. From germline, CDR1 is SNHLY and CDR2 FYNNEI. CDR3 coding DNA: TGTGCCAGGCAATTCGACAGGGCCCCCTACAATGAGCAGTTCTTC. This translates into CARQFDRAPYNEQFF.

CDR3 DNA: TGTGCCAGCAGCTTAGACTTTTCCGGTCTGAACACCGGGGAGCTGTTTTTT. Its protein is CASSLDFSGLNTGELFF. The chain links TRBV11-2 to TRBJ2-2, with D unclear. Germline-derived CDR1 and CDR2 are SGHAT and FQNNGV. Trimming shortened V by 0 bases and J by 1 base, and 12 bases separated the two germline ends. This CDR3 spans 17 amino acids.

In its sample, this clonotype was seen a few times. The chain couples TRBV4-1 to TRBJ1-1; D not resolved. The CDR3 consists of 12 residues. Trimming shortened V by 0 bases and J by 8 bases, and 7 bases separated the two germline ends. Germline V gene data show CDR1 as MGHRA and CDR2 as YSYEKL. The CDR3 loop reads CASSQDEGEAFF. The DNA for the CDR3 is TGCGCCAGCAGCCAAGATGAGGGAGAAGCTTTCTTT.

In this sample, this clonotype turned up many times. J is TRBJ1-3 and V is TRBV15; no firm D call. V was cut by 0 bases and J by 2 bases, with 11 bases left in between. Germline V CDR1 and CDR2: LNHNV, YYDKDF (reference sequence). This CDR3 has 16 residues. The DNA for the CDR3 is TGTGCCACCAGCAGAGAAGGAATTATAGCTGGAAACACCATATATTTT. Amino acid sequence: CATSREGIIAGNTIYF.

This clonotype has at least ten counts. The chain links TRBV15 to TRBJ2-3; D is possibly TRBD2 (5 bases). V was shortened by 4 bases and J by 2 bases, with 16 bases between the two germline ends. This CDR3 contains 16 residues. In germline, CDR1 is LNHNV, CDR2 YYDKDF (reference sequence). The CDR3 sequence: CATSKAGVMNTDTQYF. The CDR3 nucleotides read TGTGCCACCAGCAAGGCCGGGGTGATGAACACAGATACGCAGTATTTT.

This clonotype was detected ten times or more. The chain has TRBV24-1 and TRBJ1-3; maybe TRBD1 (6 bases). Trimming removed 2 bases from V and 1 base from J, with 8 bases in between. The CDR3 is made up of 15 amino acids. Germline CDR1 KGHDR, CDR2 SFDVKD. CDR3 in amino acids: CATSDSRGSGNTIYF. CDR3 DNA: TGTGCCACCAGTGATTCCAGGGGTTCTGGAAACACCATATATTTT.

This clonotype was detected a few times. The V call is TRBV7-9, the J call TRBJ2-7, with TRBD1 matching 7 bases. After removal of 2 bases from V and 3 bases from J, the junction contained 4 bases not matched to a gene. Germline-derived CDR1 and CDR2 are SEHNR and FQNEAQ (reference sequence). The CDR3 covers 14 residues. The DNA for the CDR3 is TGTGCCAGCAGCTTAATGGACAGGTTCTACGAGCAGTACTTC. This gives the protein CASSLMDRFYEQYF.